This T cell receptor (beta chain) was found in a study of blood T cell repertoires in COVID-19. The overall study: The United States, Italy and Spain were the sources of the acute and convalescent COVID-19 samples. Sample material is recorded as cDNA or gDNA derived from T cells, B-cell-depleted T cells, or PBMCs.

TCRdb's copy holds only in-frame clones and misses some; the assay was immunoSEQ multiplex PCR. The sample yields hundreds of thousands of clones, 80% to 90% seen once. The CDR3 covers 14 residues. V was trimmed by 3 bases and J by 2 bases, leaving 7 bases between them. Germline V gives CDR1 KGHSH, CDR2 LQKENI. Recruitment covered about two dozen US areas and drew participants whose ages spanned roughly 18 to 100 years. Two consecutive negative NP/OP PCR tests, clearance, or resolved symptoms defined Cohort 3 recovery. This sequence originates from a man aged 18-30 years who had recovered from COVID-19. The chain is built from TRBV18 and TRBJ2-2; perhaps TRBD1 as D (6 bases). The sequencing sample was made of PBMCs or T cells enriched from blood (not recorded which). CDR3 sequence: CASSPGQNTGELFF. CDR3 DNA sequence: TGTGCCAGCTCACCGGGACAAAACACCGGGGAGCTGTTTTTT.